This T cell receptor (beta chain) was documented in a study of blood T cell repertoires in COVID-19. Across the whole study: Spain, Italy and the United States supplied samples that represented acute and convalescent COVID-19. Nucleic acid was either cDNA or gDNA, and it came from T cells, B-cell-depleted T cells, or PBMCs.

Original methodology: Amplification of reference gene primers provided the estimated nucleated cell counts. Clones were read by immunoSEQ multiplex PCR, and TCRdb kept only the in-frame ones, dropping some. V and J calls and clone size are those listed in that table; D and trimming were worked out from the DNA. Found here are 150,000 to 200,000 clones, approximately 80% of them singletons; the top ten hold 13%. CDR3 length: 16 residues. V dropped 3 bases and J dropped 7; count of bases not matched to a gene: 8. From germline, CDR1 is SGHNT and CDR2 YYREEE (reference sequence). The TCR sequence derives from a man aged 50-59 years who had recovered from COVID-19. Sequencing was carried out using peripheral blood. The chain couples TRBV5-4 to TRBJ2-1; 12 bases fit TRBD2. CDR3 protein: CASSWKLAGGRNEQFF. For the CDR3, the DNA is TGTGCCAGCAGCTGGAAACTAGCGGGAGGTAGGAATGAGCAGTTCTTC.